This T cell receptor beta chain was captured in a study of tumor-infiltrating lymphocytes in primary liver carcinoma (dated by TCRdb to about 2017). Study-level background: Between November 2015 and March 2016, a few patients in China with histopathologically diagnosed primary liver carcinoma had surgical resection. Of the five patients, three men and two women aged 30 to 69 years, four had hepatocellular carcinoma and one had combined HCC and intrahepatic cholangiocarcinoma. Tumors of the five patients were stage T1-T3 N0M0 with maximum diameters of roughly 4.2 to 11 cm. Samples yielded roughly 3.65 to 7.5 million productive TCRbeta reads; read depth did not differ significantly between tissue types. TCRbeta repertoire sequencing, expression microarrays and whole-exome sequencing were combined in the study across five regions of each liver tumor, with adjacent normal tissue and blood also included. A total of roughly 35 specimens from 5 patients underwent TCRbeta repertoire sequencing, comprising about 25 tumor regions, 5 adjacent noncancerous liver tissues and 5 peripheral blood samples. High reproducibility was observed for the technical replicate repertoires, with mean shared-clone rates around 0.89 and correlation coefficients above 0.98.

Using a constant-region primer and ProtoScript II reverse transcriptase, TCRbeta-specific cDNA was reverse-transcribed from roughly 500 ng total RNA. The TCRbeta libraries were prepared through three rounds of nested multiplex PCR following a slightly modified ARM-PCR procedure. The first two PCR rounds used multiplex TRBV1-TRBV30 forward primers with a Cbeta reverse primer, each for roughly 11 cycles. Sample barcodes and Illumina adapters were attached in a final 25-cycle PCR using Deep VentR polymerase. Before sequencing, amplicons of 200-500 bp were gel-purified using a QIAquick gel extraction kit. TCRbeta amplicons were sequenced on an Illumina HiSeq 2500 with 250-bp paired-end reads. As for the original processing: Quality trimming of reads was performed with Trimmomatic v0.33, and paired reads were merged with FLASH v1.2.11 so that full CDR3 sequences could be recovered. V, D and J germline segments were assigned to the rearranged TCRbeta sequences by MiGEC v1.2.1b. Clonotype statistics and Shannon-Wiener diversity indices were computed with VDJtools v1.0.0. To reduce sampling bias, subsequent analyses other than the diversity analysis used only the 250 most abundant clonotypes in each sample. Starting from the raw public reads, TCRdb applied fastp trimming at Q25, assembled clones with MiXCR and retained in-frame beta chains. Records with the same CDR3 protein are collapsed into one entry carrying the most frequent genes and DNA. It is TCRdb's table, rather than the study itself, that gives the V and J calls and clone size. This sample has approximately 330,000 distinct CDR3 sequences in its table, and about two thirds of those were observed once. Clones ranked in the top ten supply about 6.1% of the sample.

This clonotype was detected ten times or more. What antigen it recognizes has not been identified. The sample holds no much larger clone one base away, and base qualities are not on file. The CDR3 runs 11 amino acids, cysteine and phenylalanine included. Just CDR3 DNA is preserved here, 33 bases in frame from base 1. Taken from the germline V gene, the CDR1 and CDR2 loops are ENHRY and SYGVKD. V is cut by 2 bases and J by 5 bases, and the space between the germline ends is 1 base. The study at large found these results: Because the samples were bulk and unsorted, CD4+ and CD8+ T cell repertoires could not be compared. The study included only five patients, and the authors note findings should be validated in a larger study. Compared with blood, tumors had a significantly larger share of the repertoire taken up by the top 250 clones (p = 0.039). Pairs of tumor regions showed greater repertoire overlap (mean about 36%) than tumor-adjacent pairs (around 17%) or tumor-blood pairs (about 15%), which is consistent with antigen-driven expansion. Because only the TCR beta chain was sequenced and unpaired alpha chains were not captured, true repertoire diversity is likely underestimated.

RNA from unsorted whole blood was extracted with TRIzol reagent, and germline DNA was obtained with the DNeasy Blood & Tissue kit. At the time of sampling, the patients had chronic HBV infection and had not received any treatment. Before surgery, about 3.9 milliliters of peripheral blood were drawn into K2EDTA tubes. The chain is encoded by TRBV10-3 joined to TRBJ1-5; the D gene remains uncertain. The source of this sequence is a man between 35 and 55 years old with primary liver carcinoma and hepatitis B virus infection. Sequenced material: peripheral blood. CDR3 loop: CAISEDQPQHF. The nucleotide sequence reads TGTGCCATCAGTGAGGATCAGCCCCAGCATTTT.